The sequence of this TCR beta chain was determined in a study of blood T cells in healthy people across ages. With a J-beta primer mix and a sample-barcoded 5' primer, a second PCR ran about 7 to 12 cycles. Each CDR3 protein gets one entry after TCRdb re-called the 5' RACE reads with MiXCR. The sample lists over 750,000 distinct CDR3 sequences, roughly 25% occurring once. The CDR3 has 19 residues. Looked up from germline, CDR1 is MDHEN and CDR2 is SYDVKM. Unmatched junction bases numbered 16, after V lost 5 bases and J lost 0 bases. This clonotype was picked up a small number of times. The same data also contributed to another study, on T cells of mothers and their children. From that report: Over 5 children and their three healthy Caucasian mothers were the donors.

Sequencing was done on a sample of blood. This chain connects TRBV28 to TRBJ2-7, with 10 bases fitting TRBD2. The clonotype comes from a boy younger than 18 in good health. CDR3 DNA sequence: TGTGCCAGCAGTAATGTAGTAGCGGGAGGCCCGATTAGCTCCTACGAGCAGTACTTC. It is translated as CASSNVVAGGPISSYEQYF.